This T cell receptor beta chain was sequenced in a study of human T cells and chemical hapten exposure. TCRdb called the RACE reads again in MiXCR, with one record for every CDR3 protein. The data show some 71,000 distinct CDR3 sequences, approximately 10% seen once. Time point of the sample: patch test 3, about 24 weeks after DPC sensitization. The treatment: therapeutic diphenylcyclopropenone sensitization with weekly scalp DPC. This sample comprised whole blood, obtained in connection with sensitization to the hapten diphenylcyclopropenone (DPC). The source of this sequence is a woman in her 50s with alopecia areata. Some clones in this sample may be carry-over from other donors' samples.

The DNA for the CDR3 is TGTGCCAGCAGCTTAGAGGGCGGGAGAGGGACCCAGTACTTC. Translating gives CASSLEGGRGTQYF. The chain employs TRBV7-2 and TRBJ2-5; TRBD2 matches 7 bases. J was trimmed by 7 bases and V by 1 base; bases with no gene match: 6. The CDR3 consists of 14 residues. The V gene's germline CDR1 is SGHTA and CDR2 FQGNSA.